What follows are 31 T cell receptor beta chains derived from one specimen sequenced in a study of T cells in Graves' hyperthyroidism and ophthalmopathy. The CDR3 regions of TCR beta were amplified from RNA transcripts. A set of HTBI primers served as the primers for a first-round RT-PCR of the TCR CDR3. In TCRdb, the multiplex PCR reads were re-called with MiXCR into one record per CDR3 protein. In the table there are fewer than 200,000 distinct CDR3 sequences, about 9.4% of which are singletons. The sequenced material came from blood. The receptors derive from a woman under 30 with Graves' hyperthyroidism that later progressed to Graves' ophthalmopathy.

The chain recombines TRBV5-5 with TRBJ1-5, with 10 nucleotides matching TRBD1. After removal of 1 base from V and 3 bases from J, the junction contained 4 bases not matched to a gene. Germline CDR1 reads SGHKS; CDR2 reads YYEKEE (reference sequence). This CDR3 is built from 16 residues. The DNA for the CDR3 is TGTGCCAGCAGCTTGAGACAGGGGGCAGTCAATCAGCCCCAGCATTTT. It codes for CASSLRQGAVNQPQHF. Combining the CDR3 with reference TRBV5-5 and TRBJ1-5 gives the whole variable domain DAGVTQSPTHLIKTRGQQVTLRCSPISGHKSVSWYQQVLGQGPQFIFQYYEKEERGRGNFPDRFSARQFPNYSSELNVNALLLGDSALYLCASSLRQGAVNQPQHFGDGTRLSIL.

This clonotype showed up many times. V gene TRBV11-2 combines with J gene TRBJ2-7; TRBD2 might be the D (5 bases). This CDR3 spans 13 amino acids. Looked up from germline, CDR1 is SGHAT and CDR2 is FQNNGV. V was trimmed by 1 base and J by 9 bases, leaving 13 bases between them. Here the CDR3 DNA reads TGTGCCAGCAGCTTAGGGACTGTCTCCGGGCAGTACTTC. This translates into CASSLGTVSGQYF.

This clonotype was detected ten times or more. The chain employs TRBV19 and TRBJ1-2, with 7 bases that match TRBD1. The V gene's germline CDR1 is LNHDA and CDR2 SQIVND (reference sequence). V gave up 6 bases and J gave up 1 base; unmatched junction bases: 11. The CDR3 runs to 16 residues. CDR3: CASSTSTGAINYGYTF. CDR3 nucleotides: TGTGCCAGTAGCACTTCTACAGGGGCGATTAACTATGGCTACACCTTC. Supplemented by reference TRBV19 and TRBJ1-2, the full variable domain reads DGGITQSPKYLFRKEGQNVTLSCEQNLNHDAMYWYRQDPGQGLRLIYYSQIVNDFQKGDIAEGYSVSREKKESFPLTVTSAQKNPTAFYLCASSTSTGAINYGYTFGSGTRLTVV.

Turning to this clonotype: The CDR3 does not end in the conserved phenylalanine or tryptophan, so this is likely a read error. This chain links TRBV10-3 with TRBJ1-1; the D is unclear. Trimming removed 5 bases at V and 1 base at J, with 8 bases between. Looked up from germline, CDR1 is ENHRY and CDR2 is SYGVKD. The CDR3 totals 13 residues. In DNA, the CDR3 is TGTGCCATCAGTATAAGCAGGAACACTGAAGCTTTCCTT. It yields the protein CAISISRNTEAFL.

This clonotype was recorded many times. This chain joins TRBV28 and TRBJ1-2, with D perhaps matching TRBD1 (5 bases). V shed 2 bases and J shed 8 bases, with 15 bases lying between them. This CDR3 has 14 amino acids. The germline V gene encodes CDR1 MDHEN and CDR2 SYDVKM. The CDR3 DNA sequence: TGTGCCAGCAGTTTAAGGGGCAGATCTTGGGGCTACACCTTC. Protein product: CASSLRGRSWGYTF.

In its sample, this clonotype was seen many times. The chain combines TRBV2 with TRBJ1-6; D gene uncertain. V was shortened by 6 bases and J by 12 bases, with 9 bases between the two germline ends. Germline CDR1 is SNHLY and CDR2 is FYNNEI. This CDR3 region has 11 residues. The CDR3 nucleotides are TGTGCCAGCAGCCCGGTGGGACCCCTCCACTTT. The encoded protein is CASSPVGPLHF.

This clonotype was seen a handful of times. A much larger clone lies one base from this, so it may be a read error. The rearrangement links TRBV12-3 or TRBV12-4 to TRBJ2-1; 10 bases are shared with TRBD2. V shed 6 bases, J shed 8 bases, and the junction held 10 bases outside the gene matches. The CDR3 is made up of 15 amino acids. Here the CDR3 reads CASRVAGGPSDEQFF. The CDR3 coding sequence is TGTGCCAGCAGAGTAGCGGGAGGCCCTTCGGATGAGCAGTTCTTC.

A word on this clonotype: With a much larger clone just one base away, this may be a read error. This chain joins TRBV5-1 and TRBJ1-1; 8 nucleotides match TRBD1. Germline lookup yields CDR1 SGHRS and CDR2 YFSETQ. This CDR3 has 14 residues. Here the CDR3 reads CASSSGQGGTEALF. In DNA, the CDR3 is TGCGCCAGCAGCTCAGGACAGGGAGGCACTGAAGCTCTCTTT.

The CDR3 sequence: CATSRDEGSGGGRSSYNEQFF. The CDR3 DNA follows: TGTGCCACCAGCAGAGATGAGGGTTCAGGGGGGGGCCGAAGTTCCTACAATGAGCAGTTCTTC. J is TRBJ2-1 and V is TRBV15; D may correspond to TRBD1 or TRBD2 (7 bases each). V lost 0 bases and J lost 1, with 25 bases in between. The CDR3 sequence is 21 residues long. Germline lookup yields CDR1 LNHNV and CDR2 YYDKDF (reference sequence).

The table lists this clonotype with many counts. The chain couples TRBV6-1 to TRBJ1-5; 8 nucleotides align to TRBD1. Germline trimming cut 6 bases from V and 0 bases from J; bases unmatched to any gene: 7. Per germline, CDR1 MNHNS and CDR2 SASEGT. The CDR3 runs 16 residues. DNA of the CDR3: TGTGCCAGCAGACCGCGACAGGGGAATAGCAATCAGCCCCAGCATTTT. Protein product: CASRPRQGNSNQPQHF.

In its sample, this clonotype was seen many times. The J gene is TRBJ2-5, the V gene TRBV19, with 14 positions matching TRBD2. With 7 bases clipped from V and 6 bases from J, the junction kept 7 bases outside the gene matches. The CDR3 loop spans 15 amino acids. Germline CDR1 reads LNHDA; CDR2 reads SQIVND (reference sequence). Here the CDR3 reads CASTPGTSGRKTQYF. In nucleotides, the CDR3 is TGTGCCAGTACCCCCGGGACTAGCGGGAGAAAGACCCAGTACTTC.

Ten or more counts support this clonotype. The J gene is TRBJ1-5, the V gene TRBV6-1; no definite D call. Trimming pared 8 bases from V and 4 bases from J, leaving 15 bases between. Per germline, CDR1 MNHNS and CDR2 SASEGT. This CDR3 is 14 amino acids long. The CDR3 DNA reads TGTGCCAGCGGGAGAGGCTCGGAGAATCAGCCCCAGCATTTT. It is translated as CASGRGSENQPQHF.

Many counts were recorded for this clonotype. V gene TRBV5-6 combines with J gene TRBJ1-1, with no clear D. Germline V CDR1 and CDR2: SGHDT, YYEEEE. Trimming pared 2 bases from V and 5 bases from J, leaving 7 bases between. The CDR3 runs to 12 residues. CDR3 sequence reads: CASSFMGTEAFF. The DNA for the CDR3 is TGTGCCAGCAGCTTTATGGGGACTGAAGCTTTCTTT.

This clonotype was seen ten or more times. CDR3 sequence: CASTLGATTEAFF. The CDR3 DNA sequence: TGTGCCAGCACCCTTGGGGCAACCACTGAAGCTTTCTTT. The chain combines TRBV28 with TRBJ1-1; TRBD1 is a possible D gene (5 bases). The V end was cut by 7 bases, the J end by 4 bases, with 13 bases between. Per the germline V gene, CDR1 is MDHEN and CDR2 is SYDVKM. The CDR3 sequence is 13 residues long.

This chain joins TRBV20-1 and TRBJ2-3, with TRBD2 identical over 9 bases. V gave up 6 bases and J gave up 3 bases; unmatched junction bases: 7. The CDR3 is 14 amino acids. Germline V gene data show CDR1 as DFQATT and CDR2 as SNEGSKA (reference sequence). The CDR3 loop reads CSAGASGVTDTQYF. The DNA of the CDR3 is TGCAGTGCGGGTGCTAGCGGGGTTACAGATACGCAGTATTTT.

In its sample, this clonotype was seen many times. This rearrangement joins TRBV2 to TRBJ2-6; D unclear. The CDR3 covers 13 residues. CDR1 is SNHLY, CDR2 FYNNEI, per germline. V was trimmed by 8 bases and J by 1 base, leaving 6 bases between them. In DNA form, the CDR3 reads TGTGCCAGCTTGAGTTCTGGGGCCAACGTCCTGACTTTC. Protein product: CASLSSGANVLTF.

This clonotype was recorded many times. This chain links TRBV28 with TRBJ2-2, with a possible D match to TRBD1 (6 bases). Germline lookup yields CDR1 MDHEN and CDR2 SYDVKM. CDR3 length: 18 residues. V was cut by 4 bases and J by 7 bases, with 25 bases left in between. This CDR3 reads CASSSPVRSGVRDGELFF. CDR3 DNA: TGTGCCAGCAGTTCTCCCGTGAGGTCAGGGGTAAGGGACGGGGAGCTGTTTTTT.

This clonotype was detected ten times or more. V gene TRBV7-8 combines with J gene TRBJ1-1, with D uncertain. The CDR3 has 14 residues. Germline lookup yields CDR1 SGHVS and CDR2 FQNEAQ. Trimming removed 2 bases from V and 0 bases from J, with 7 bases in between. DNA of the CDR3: TGTGCCAGCAGCTTACTTACTATGAACACTGAAGCTTTCTTT. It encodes CASSLLTMNTEAFF.

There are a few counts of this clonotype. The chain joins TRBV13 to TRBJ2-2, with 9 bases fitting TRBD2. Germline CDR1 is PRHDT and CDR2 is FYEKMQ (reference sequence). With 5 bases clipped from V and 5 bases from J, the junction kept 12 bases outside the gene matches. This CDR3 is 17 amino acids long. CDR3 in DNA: TGTGCCAGCAGCCGGGTTGAAGCGGGGGGTACAACCGGGGAGCTGTTTTTT. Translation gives CASSRVEAGGTTGELFF.

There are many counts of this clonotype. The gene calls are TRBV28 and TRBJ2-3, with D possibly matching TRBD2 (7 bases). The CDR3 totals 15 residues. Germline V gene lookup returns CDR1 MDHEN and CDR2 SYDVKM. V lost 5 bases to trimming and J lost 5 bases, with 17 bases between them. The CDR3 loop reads CASSPLGGGKDTQYF. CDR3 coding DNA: TGTGCCAGCAGTCCCCTTGGGGGGGGCAAAGATACGCAGTATTTT.

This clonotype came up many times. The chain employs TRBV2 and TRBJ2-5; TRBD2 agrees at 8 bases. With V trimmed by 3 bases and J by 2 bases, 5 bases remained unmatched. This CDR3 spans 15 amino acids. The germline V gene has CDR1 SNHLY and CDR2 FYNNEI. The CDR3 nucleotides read TGTGCCAGCAGTGATGGAGCGGGGGTACAAGAGACCCAGTACTTC. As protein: CASSDGAGVQETQYF.

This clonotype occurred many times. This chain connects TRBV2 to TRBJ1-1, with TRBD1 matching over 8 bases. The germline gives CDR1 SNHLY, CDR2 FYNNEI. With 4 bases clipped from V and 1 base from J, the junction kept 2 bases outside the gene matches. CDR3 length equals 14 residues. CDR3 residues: CASSATGGNTEAFF. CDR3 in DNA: TGTGCCAGCAGTGCCACAGGGGGGAACACTGAAGCTTTCTTT.

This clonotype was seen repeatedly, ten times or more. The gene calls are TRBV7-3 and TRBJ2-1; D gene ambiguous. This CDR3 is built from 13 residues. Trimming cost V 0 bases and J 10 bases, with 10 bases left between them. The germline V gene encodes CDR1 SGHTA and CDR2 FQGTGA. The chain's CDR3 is CASSLTFRKEQFF. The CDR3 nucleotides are TGTGCCAGCAGCTTAACGTTCCGGAAAGAGCAGTTCTTC.

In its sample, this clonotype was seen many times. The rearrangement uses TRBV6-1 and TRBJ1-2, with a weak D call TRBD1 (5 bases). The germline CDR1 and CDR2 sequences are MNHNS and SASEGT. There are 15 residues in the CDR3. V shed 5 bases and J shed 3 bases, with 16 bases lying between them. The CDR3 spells CASSTGSGGYYGYTF. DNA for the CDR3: TGTGCCAGCAGTACGGGATCGGGGGGATACTATGGCTACACCTTC.

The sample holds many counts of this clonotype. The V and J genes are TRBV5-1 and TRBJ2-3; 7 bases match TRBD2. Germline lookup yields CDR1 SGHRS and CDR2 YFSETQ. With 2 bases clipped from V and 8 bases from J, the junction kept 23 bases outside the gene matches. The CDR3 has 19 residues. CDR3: CASSLRGLGGGGYPPTQYF. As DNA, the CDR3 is TGCGCCAGCAGCTTACGCGGACTAGGTGGCGGGGGTTACCCACCTACGCAGTATTTT.

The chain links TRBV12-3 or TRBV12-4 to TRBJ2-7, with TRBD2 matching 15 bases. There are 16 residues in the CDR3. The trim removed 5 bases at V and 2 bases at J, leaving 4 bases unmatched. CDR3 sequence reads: CASSGGLAGGAYEQYF. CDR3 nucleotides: TGTGCCAGCAGTGGGGGACTAGCGGGAGGCGCCTACGAGCAGTACTTC.

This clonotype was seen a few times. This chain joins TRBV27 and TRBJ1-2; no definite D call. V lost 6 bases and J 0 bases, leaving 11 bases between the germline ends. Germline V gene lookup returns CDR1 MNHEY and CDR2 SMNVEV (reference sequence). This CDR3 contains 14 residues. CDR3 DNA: TGTGCCAGCAGCCCGCCCGGGGCTAACTATGGCTACACCTTC. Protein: CASSPPGANYGYTF.

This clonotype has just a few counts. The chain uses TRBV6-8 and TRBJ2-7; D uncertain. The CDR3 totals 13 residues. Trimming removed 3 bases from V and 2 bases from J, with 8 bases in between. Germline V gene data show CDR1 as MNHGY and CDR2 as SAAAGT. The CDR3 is CASSYTATYEQYF. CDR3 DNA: TGTGCCAGCAGTTATACAGCGACCTACGAGCAGTACTTC.

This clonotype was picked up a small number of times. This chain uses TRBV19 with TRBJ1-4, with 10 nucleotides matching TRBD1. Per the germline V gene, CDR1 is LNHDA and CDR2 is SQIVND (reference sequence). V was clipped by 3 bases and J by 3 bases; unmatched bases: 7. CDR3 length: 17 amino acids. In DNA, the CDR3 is TGTGCCAGTAGTATCGGCCGACAGGGGGCTGCTAATGAAAAACTGTTTTTT. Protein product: CASSIGRQGAANEKLFF.

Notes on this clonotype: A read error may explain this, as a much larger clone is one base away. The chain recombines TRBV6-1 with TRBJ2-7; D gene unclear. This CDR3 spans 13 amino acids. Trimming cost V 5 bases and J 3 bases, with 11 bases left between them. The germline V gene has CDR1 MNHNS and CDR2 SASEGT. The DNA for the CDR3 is TGTGCCAGCAGTACGGGTCTGGACTACGAGCAGTACTTC. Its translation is CASSTGLDYEQYF.

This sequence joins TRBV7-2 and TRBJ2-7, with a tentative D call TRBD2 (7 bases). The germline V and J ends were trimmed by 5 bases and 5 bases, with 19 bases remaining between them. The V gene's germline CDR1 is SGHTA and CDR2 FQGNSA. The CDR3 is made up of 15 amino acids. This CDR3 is CASSVRGGKLDEQYF. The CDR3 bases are TGTGCCAGCAGCGTCAGGGGAGGGAAGCTCGACGAGCAGTACTTC.